The clone carrying this TCR beta chain was seen a handful of times. Its antigen is as yet unknown. PCR used 60 Vbeta primers and 13 Jbeta primers. Assay used: immunoSEQ multiplex PCR; TCRdb lists only in-frame clones, some missing. The repertoire holds about 130,000 clones, with approximately 17% as singletons. This specimen belongs to a study of cytomegalovirus exposure and HLA in healthy donors. General study points: A later analysis appeared to link common viral pathogens to several of the most significant clusters. Relative to the approximately 680-donor mean, N-insertions were reportedly fewer in an Asian-associated ancestry cluster in a later analysis. An analysis done earlier found most TCR beta V segments productive about 87% or about 30% of the time.

Germline CDR1 and CDR2: SGHRS and YFSETQ. This CDR3 has 14 residues. Trimming cost V 4 bases and J 5 bases; bases outside gene matches: 9. The TCR was taken from a female donor in good health and CMV-seropositive. V gene TRBV5-1 combines with J gene TRBJ2-7; 7 bases are a match to TRBD1. The sequenced material came from PBMCs. In DNA, the CDR3 is TGCGCCAGCAGCCCAGAACAGGGGTACAACGAGCAGTACTTC. This gives the protein CASSPEQGYNEQYF.